The TCR beta chain described here comes from a study of response to subunit inactivated influenza vaccine listed by TCRdb under 2018. The study in broad terms: The study used deep quantitative T cell receptor repertoire profiling to track responses to a trivalent subunit inactivated influenza vaccine. The full study reports these points: It was suggested by the authors that each seasonal influenza vaccination may recruit only a limited number of new T cells.

In the case of this clonotype: Its specific antigen is unknown. No much larger clone exists at a distance of one base, and base qualities are not known.

CDR1 and CDR2 (DFQATT, SNEGSKA) derive from the germline V gene (reference sequence). Spanning cysteine to phenylalanine, the CDR3 consists of 12 amino acids. The DNA shown is the 36-base CDR3, in frame from base 1. Between the V and J ends, shortened by 3 bases and 6 bases respectively, the junction contains 12 bases. Library prep was done by RT-PCR. The listed sequencing device is Illumina HiSeq 2500. TCRdb handled the public reads itself, with Q25 trimming in fastp and clone calling in MiXCR, and kept productive beta chains. Under each unique CDR3 protein, matching rows form one entry showing the most common genes and DNA. A total of 710,000 or so distinct CDR3 sequences appear in this sample, 15% to 19% of them only once. The ten largest clones capture approximately 10% of the sample.

The chain couples TRBV20-1 to TRBJ2-7; the D gene lacks a confident call. This receptor was taken from a man aged 50 to 60 who received an inactivated influenza vaccine. Donor details come from another sample of the same person, matched by shared clones. The sample was PBMCs from blood, taken roughly 12 days after vaccination. The DNA is TGCAGTGCTAGCGACGGTCCCCTCGAGCAGTACTTC. Its translation is CSASDGPLEQYF.